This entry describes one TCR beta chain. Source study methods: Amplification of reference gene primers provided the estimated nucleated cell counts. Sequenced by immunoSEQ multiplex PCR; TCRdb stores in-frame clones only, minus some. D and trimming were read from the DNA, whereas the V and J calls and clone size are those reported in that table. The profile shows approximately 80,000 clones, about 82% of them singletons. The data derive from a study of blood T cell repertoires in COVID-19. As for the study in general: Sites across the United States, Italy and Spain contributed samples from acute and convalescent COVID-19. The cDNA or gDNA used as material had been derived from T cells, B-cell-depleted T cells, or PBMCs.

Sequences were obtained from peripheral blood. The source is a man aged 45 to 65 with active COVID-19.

The CDR3 DNA sequence: TGTGCCAGCAGCCATCATAACAGGGGGCTCTCCTACGAGCAGTACTTC. Protein sequence: CASSHHNRGLSYEQYF. The J gene is TRBJ2-7, the V gene TRBV3-1 (or the pseudogene TRBV3-2); TRBD1 matches 9 bases. V shed 3 bases and J 0 bases; nucleotides not matched to a gene: 6. The CDR3 sequence is 16 residues long. CDR1 LGHDT and CDR2 YNNKEL come from the germline V gene (reference sequence).